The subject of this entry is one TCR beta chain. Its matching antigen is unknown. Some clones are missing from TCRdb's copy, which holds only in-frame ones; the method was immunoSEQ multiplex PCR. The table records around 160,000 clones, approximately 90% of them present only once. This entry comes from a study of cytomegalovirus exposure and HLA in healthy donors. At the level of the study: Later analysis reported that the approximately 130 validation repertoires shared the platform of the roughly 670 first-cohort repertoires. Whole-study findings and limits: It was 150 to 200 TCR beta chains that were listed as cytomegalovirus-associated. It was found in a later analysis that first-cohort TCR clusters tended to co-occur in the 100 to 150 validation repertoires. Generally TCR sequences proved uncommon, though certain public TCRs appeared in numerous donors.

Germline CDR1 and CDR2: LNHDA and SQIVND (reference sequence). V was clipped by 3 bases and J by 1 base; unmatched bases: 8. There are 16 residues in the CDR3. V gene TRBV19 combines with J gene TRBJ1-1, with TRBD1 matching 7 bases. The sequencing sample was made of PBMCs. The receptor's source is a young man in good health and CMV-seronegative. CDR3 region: CASSMIGTEENTEAFF. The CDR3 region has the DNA TGTGCCAGTAGTATGATCGGGACAGAGGAGAACACTGAAGCTTTCTTT.